This T cell receptor beta chain was identified during a study of T cell repertoires in cytomegalovirus infection. Trimming left V 3 bases short and J 8 bases short, with 13 bases between. Looked up from germline, CDR1 is SGHTA and CDR2 is FQGNSA. The CDR3 spans 14 residues. This clonotype was counted many times. Its antigen is as yet unknown. MiXCR, applied by TCRdb to the reads, yields one record per CDR3 protein. The sample consists of some 800,000 distinct CDR3 sequences, about 33% of them appearing once. The gene calls are TRBV7-2 and TRBJ1-4, with a weak D call TRBD1 (5 bases). The source of this sequence is a human donor in good health (CMV status not recorded). Some clones in this sample may be carry-over from other donors' samples. This sample comprised cultured CD8+ T cells from PBMCs, obtained from culture after CMV antigen stimulation. CDR3 residues: CASSFTGSREKLFF. CDR3 coding DNA: TGTGCCAGCAGCTTTACAGGATCGCGGGAAAAACTGTTTTTT.